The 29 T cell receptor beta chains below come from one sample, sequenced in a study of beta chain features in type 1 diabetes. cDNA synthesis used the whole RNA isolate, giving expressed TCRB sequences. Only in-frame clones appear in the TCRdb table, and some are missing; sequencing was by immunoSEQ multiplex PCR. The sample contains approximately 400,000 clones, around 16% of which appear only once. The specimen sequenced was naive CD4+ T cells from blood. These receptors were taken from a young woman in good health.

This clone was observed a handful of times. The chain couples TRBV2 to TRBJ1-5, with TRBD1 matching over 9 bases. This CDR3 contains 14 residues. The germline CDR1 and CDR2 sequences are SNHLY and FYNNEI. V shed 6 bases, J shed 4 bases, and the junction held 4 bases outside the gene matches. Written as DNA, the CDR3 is TGTGCCAGCAGGGGACAGGGAAGGAATCAGCCCCAGCATTTT. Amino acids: CASRGQGRNQPQHF.

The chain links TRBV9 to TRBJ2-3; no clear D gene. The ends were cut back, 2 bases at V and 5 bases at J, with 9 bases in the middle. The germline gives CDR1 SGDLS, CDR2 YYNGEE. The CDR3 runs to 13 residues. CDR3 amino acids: CASSVSLIDTQYF. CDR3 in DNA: TGTGCCAGCAGCGTCAGTCTGATAGATACGCAGTATTTT.

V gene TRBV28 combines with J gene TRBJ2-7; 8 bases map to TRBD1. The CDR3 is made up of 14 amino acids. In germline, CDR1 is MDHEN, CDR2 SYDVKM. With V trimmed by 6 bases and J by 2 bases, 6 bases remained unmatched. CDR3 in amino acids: CASRAGQGTYEQYF. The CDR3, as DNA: TGTGCCAGCAGGGCAGGACAGGGAACCTACGAGCAGTACTTC.

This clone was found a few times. For the CDR3, the DNA is TGTGCCTGGACTACGGGAGGAACTGAAGCTTTCTTT. Protein sequence: CAWTTGGTEAFF. The chain links TRBV30 to TRBJ1-1; D ambiguous. Trimming pared 4 bases from V and 5 bases from J, leaving 11 bases between. Per germline, CDR1 GTSNPN and CDR2 SVGIG (reference sequence). The CDR3 contains 12 residues.

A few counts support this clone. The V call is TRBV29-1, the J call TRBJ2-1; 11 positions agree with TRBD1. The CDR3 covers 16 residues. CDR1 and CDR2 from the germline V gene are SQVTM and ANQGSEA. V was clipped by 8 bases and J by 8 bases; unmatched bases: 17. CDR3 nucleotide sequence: TGCAGCTTCCGGACAGGGGGCTGGGGGATAATGGATGAGCAGTTCTTC. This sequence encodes CSFRTGGWGIMDEQFF.

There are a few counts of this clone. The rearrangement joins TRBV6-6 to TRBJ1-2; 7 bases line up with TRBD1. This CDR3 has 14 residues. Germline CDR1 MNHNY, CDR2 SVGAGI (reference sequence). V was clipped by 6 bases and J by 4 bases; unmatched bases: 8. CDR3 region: CASSPATGVYGYTF. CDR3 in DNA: TGTGCCAGCAGCCCCGCCACAGGGGTCTATGGCTACACCTTC.

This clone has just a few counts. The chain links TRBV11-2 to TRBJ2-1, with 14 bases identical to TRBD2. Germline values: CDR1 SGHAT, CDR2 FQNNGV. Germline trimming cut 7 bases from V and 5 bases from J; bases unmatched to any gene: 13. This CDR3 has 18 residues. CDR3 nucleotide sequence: TGTGCCAGCACCTGGTCGAGGACTAGCGGGAGGAGAAACAATGAGCAGTTCTTC. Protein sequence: CASTWSRTSGRRNNEQFF.

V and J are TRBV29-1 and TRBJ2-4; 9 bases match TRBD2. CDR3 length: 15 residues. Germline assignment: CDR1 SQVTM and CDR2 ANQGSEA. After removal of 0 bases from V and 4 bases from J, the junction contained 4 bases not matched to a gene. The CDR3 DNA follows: TGCAGCGTTGAAGAACCCCTAGCGGGGAAAAACATTCAGTACTTC. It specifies CSVEEPLAGKNIQYF.

CDR3 residues: CSAQGSANYGYTF. In DNA, the CDR3 is TGCAGCGCACAGGGGTCGGCGAACTATGGCTACACCTTC. V and J are TRBV29-1 and TRBJ1-2; 7 positions match TRBD1. The length of the CDR3 is 13 residues. Germline-derived CDR1 and CDR2 are SQVTM and ANQGSEA. V lost 7 bases to trimming and J lost 2 bases; unmatched junction nucleotides: 7.

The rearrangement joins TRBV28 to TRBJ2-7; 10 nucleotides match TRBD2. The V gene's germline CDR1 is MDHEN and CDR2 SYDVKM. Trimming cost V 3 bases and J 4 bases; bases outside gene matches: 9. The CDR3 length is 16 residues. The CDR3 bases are TGTGCCAGCAGTTTTCGCCTAGCGGGAGTGGGGTACGAGCAGTACTTC. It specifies CASSFRLAGVGYEQYF.

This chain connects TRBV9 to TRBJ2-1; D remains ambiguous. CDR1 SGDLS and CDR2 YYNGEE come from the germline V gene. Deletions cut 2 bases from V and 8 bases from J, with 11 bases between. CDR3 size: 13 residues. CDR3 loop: CASSVGSTDEQFF. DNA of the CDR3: TGTGCCAGCAGCGTCGGTAGCACCGATGAGCAGTTCTTC.

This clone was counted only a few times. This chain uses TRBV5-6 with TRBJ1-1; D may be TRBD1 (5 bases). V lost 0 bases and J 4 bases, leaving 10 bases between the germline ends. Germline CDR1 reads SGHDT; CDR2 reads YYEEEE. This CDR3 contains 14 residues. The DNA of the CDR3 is TGTGCCAGCAGCTTGGTAGCAGGGCGCACTGAAGCTTTCTTT. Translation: CASSLVAGRTEAFF.

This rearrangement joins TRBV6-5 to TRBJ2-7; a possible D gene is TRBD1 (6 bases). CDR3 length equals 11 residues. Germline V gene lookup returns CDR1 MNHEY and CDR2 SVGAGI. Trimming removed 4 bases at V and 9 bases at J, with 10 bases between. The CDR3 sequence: CASSSSRGQYF. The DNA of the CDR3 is TGTGCCAGCAGTTCGTCCAGGGGGCAGTACTTC.

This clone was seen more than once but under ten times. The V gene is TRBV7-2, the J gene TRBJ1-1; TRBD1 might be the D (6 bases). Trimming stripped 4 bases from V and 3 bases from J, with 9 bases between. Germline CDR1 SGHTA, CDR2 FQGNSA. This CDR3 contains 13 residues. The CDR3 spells CASSSAGDTEAFF. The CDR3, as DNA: TGTGCCAGCAGCTCCGCAGGGGACACTGAAGCTTTCTTT. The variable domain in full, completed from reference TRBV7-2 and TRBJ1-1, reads GAGVSQSPSNKVTEKGKDVELRCDPISGHTALYWYRQSLGQGLEFLIYFQGNSAPDKSGLPSDRFSAERTGGSVSTLTIQRTQQEDSAVYLCASSSAGDTEAFFGQGTRLTVV.

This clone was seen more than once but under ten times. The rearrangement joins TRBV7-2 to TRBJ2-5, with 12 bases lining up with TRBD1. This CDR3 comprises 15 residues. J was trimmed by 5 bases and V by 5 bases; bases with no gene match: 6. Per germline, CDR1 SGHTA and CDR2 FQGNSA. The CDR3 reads CASSTGTGGSETQYF. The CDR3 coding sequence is TGTGCCAGCAGCACCGGGACAGGGGGCAGTGAGACCCAGTACTTC.

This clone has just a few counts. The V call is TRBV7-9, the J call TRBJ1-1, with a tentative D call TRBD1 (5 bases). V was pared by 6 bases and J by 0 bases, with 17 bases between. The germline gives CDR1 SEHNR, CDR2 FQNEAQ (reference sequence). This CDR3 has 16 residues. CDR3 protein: CASRPGGRGMNTEAFF. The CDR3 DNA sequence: TGTGCCAGCAGACCCGGAGGGAGGGGCATGAACACTGAAGCTTTCTTT.

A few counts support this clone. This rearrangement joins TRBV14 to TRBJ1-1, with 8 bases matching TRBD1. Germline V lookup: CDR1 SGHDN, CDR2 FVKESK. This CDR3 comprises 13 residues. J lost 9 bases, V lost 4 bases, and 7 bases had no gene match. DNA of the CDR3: TGTGCCAGCAGCCCGCGGAACAGGGGGAAAGCTTTCTTT. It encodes CASSPRNRGKAFF.

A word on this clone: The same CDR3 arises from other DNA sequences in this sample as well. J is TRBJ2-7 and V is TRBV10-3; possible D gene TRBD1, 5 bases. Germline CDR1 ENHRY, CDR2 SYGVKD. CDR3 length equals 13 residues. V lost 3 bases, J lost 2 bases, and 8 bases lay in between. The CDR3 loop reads CAISDSGTYEQYF. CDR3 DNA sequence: TGTGCCATCAGTGATTCAGGGACCTACGAGCAGTACTTC.

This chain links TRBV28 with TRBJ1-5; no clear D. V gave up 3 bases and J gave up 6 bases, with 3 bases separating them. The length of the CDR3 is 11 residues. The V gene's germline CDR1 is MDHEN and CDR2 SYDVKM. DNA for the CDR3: TGTGCCAGCAGTTTGAGTCAGCCCCAGCATTTT. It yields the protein CASSLSQPQHF.

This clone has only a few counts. The CDR3 DNA sequence: TGTGCCAGCGGAGGTCCATTCTCCTACGAGCAGTACTTC. This translates into CASGGPFSYEQYF. The V gene is TRBV28, the J gene TRBJ2-7; the D gene is possibly TRBD2 (5 bases). Germline CDR1 MDHEN, CDR2 SYDVKM. This CDR3 is built from 13 residues. Trimming left V 8 bases short and J 0 bases short, with 11 bases between.

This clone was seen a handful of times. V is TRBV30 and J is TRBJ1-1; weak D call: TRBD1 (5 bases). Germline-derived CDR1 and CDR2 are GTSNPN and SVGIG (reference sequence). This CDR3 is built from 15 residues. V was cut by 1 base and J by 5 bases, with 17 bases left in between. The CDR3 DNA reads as TGTGCCTGGAGTGGGGGCCGGGGGTCGGCGACTGAAGCTTTCTTT. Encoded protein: CAWSGGRGSATEAFF.

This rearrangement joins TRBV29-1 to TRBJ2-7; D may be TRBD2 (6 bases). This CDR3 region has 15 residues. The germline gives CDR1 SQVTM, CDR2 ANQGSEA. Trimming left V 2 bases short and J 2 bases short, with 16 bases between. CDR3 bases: TGCAGCGTTGAATCACCAGGGAGGAACCCCTACGAGCAGTACTTC. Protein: CSVESPGRNPYEQYF.

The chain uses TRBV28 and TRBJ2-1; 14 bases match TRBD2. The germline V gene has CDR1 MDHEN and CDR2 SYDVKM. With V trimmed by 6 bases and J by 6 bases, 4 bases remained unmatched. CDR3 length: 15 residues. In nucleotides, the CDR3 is TGTGCCAGCAGGAGACTAGCGGGAGGGATCAATGAGCAGTTCTTC. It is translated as CASRRLAGGINEQFF.

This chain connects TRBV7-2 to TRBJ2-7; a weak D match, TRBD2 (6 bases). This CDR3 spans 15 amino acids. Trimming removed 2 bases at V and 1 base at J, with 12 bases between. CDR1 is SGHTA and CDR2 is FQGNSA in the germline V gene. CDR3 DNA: TGTGCCAGCAGCTTAAGCGGGCCGGGGTCCTACGAGCAGTACTTC. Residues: CASSLSGPGSYEQYF.

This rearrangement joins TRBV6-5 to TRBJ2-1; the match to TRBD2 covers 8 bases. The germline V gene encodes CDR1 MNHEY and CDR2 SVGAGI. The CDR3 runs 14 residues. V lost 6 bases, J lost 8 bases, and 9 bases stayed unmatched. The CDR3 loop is CASRPGTSRDEQFF. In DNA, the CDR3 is TGTGCCAGCAGACCCGGGACTAGTAGGGATGAGCAGTTCTTC.

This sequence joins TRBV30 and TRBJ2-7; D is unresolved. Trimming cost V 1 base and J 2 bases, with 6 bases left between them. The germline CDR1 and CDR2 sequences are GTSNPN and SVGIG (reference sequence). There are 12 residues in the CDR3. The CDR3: CAWSANAYEQYF. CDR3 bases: TGTGCCTGGAGTGCCAATGCCTACGAGCAGTACTTC.

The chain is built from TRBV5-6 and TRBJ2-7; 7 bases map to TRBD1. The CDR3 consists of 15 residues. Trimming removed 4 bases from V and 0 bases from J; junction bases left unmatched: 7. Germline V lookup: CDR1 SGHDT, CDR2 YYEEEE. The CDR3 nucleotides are TGTGCCAGCAGCCCCAAAGGACAGGTCTCCTACGAGCAGTACTTC. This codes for CASSPKGQVSYEQYF.

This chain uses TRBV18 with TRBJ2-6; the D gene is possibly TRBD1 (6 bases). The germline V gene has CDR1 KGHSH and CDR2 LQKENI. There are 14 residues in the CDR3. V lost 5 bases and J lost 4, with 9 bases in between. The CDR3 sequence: CASSGGSGANVLTF. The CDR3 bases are TGTGCCAGCTCAGGGGGCTCCGGGGCCAACGTCCTGACTTTC.

CDR3 loop: CATSRVNGEKNIQYF. CDR3 nucleotide sequence: TGTGCCACCAGCAGAGTGAACGGGGAAAAAAACATTCAGTACTTC. This rearrangement joins TRBV15 to TRBJ2-4; tentative D call: TRBD2 (5 bases). The germline V and J ends were trimmed by 1 base and 4 bases, with 11 bases remaining between them. The germline V gene encodes CDR1 LNHNV and CDR2 YYDKDF (reference sequence). The CDR3 is made up of 15 amino acids.